This T cell receptor beta chain stems from a study of human T cells and chemical hapten exposure. Overall study context: DPC 0.01% went on the upper back by patch test, with reading at 6 days.

TCRdb re-called the RACE reads through MiXCR, storing one row per CDR3 protein. In the table there are fewer than 500,000 distinct CDR3 sequences, more than 4.5% of which are singletons. CDR1 and CDR2 (germline): SGHTA, FQGNSA. The CDR3 consists of 13 residues. V lost 5 bases and J lost 9; bases outside the gene matches: 3. The time point here: patch test 1, 2 weeks after DPC sensitization. Treatment: therapeutic diphenylcyclopropenone sensitization with weekly scalp DPC. At patch-test visits, sampling came before the patch test. Each donor was an alopecia patient between 18 and 70 years of age who qualified for DPC. Whole blood, unfractionated, served as the material for total RNA extraction.

The sequenced sample was whole blood, obtained in connection with sensitization to the hapten diphenylcyclopropenone (DPC). This sequence was found in a woman aged 50 to 60 with alopecia areata. Some clones in this sample may be carry-over from other donors' samples. The chain has TRBV7-2 and TRBJ2-3, with 12 bases that match TRBD2. The CDR3 loop reads CASSPLAGGTQYF. The CDR3 DNA reads as TGTGCCAGCAGCCCCCTAGCGGGGGGGACGCAGTATTTT. Combining the CDR3 with reference TRBV7-2 and TRBJ2-3 gives the whole variable domain GAGVSQSPSNKVTEKGKDVELRCDPISGHTALYWYRQSLGQGLEFLIYFQGNSAPDKSGLPSDRFSAERTGGSVSTLTIQRTQQEDSAVYLCASSPLAGGTQYFGPGTRLTVL.